The rows below give T cell receptor beta chains drawn from one sample of a study of blood T cell repertoires in COVID-19. Only in-frame clones appear in the TCRdb table, and some are missing; sequencing was by immunoSEQ multiplex PCR. The sample holds a few hundred thousand clones, more than 80% seen once. Sequenced sample: peripheral blood. All receptors derive from a man aged 18 to 35 who had recovered from COVID-19. The CDR3 runs from the conserved cysteine through the conserved F or W. Fields, in order: D gene, J gene, V gene, CDR3 protein, CDR3 DNA. The D gene is left open where the match is weak.

- TRBJ2-5 TRBV30 CAWSVQGWETQYF TGTGCCTGGAGTGTACAGGGTTGGGAGACCCAGTACTTC
TRBD1 TRBJ2-7 TRBV28 CASSSTGVHEQYF TGTGCCAGCAGTTCTACAGGGGTCCACGAGCAGTACTTC
TRBD1 TRBJ1-2 TRBV6-6 CASSYSPGQGNYGYTF TGTGCCAGCAGTTACTCTCCGGGACAGGGTAACTATGGCTACACCTTC
TRBD2 TRBJ2-7 TRBV5-1 CASSWRTSGELTYEQYF TGCGCCAGCAGCTGGAGGACTAGCGGGGAATTAACCTACGAGCAGTACTTC
TRBD2 TRBJ2-1 TRBV3-1/TRBV3-2 CASSPGTSGVNEQFF TGTGCCAGCAGCCCCGGGACTAGCGGGGTGAATGAGCAGTTCTTC
- TRBJ1-1 TRBV6-5 CASSRGENTEAFF TGTGCCAGCAGTCGGGGGGAGAACACTGAAGCTTTCTTT
TRBD1 TRBJ1-3 TRBV30 CAWSPGGRNTIYF TGTGCCTGGAGTCCAGGGGGCAGAAACACCATATATTTT
- TRBJ2-2 TRBV9 CASGQKTVTTGELFF TGTGCCAGCGGCCAGAAAACAGTAACCACCGGGGAGCTGTTTTTT
- TRBJ2-7 TRBV12-3/TRBV12-4 CASSLVSFREQYF TGTGCCAGCAGTTTAGTTTCCTTCAGAGAGCAGTACTTC
- TRBJ1-2 TRBV14 CASSQDPSYGYTF TGTGCCAGCAGCCAAGACCCTTCCTATGGCTACACCTTC